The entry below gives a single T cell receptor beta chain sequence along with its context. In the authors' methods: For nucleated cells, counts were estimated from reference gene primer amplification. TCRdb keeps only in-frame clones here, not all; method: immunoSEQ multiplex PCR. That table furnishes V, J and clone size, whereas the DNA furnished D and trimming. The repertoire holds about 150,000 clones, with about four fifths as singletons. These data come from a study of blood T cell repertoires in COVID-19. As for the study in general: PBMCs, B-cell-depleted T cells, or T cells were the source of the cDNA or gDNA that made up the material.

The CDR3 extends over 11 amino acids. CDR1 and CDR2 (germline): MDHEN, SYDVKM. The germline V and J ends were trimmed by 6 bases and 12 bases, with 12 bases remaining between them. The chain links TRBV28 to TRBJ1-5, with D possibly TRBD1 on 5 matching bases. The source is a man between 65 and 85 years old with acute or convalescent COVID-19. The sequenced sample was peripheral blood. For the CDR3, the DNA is TGTGCCAGCAGGGCGGCGGGGGGCCAGCATTTT. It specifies CASRAAGGQHF.